This TCR beta chain was sequenced in a study of shared clonotypes between healthy human individuals. Naive CD8 cells comprised CD45RO-negative, CCR7-positively selected cells, excluding terminally differentiated effector memory CD45RA+ cells. All the donors were Caucasian adults who lived in Nashville, Tennessee. This clone was observed a single time. Its antigen remains unknown. Other nucleotide sequences from this sample produce the same CDR3. Using immunoSEQ multiplex PCR, the repertoire was profiled, and TCRdb retains in-frame clones only, with some absent. Counted here are about 650,000 clones, about 95% occurring once; the ten biggest clones make up 0.11%. Trimming removed 0 bases from V and 1 base from J, with 8 bases in between. The germline CDR1 and CDR2 sequences are SGDLS and YYNGEE. The CDR3 extends over 14 amino acids. Study results and limitations: Sampling covered blood only; tissue repertoires likely differ.

The sample was naive CD8+ T cells sorted from blood. V and J are TRBV9 and TRBJ2-7; D may match TRBD1 or TRBD2 (5 bases each). This TCR came from a woman aged 25 to 39 in good health. DNA for the CDR3: TGTGCCAGCAGCGTAGGGGGGAGTTCCTACGAGCAGTACTTC. Encoded protein: CASSVGGSSYEQYF.